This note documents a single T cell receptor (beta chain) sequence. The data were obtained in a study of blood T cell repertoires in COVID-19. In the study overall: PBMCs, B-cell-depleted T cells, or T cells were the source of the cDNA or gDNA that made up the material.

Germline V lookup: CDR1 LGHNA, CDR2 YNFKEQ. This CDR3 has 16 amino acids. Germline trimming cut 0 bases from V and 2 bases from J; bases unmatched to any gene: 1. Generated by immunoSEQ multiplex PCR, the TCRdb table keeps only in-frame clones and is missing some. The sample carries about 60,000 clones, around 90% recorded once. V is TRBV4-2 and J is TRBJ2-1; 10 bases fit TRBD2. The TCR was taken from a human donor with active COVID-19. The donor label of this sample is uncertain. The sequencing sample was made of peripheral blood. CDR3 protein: CASSQEAGGPYNEQFF. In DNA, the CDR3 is TGTGCCAGCAGCCAAGAAGCGGGAGGGCCCTACAATGAGCAGTTCTTC.